The 20 T cell receptor beta chains given below trace back to one sample, sequenced in a study of T cell responses to AZD1222 COVID-19 vaccine. Libraries were prepared by immunoSEQ multiplex PCR; TCRdb keeps only in-frame clonotypes and omits some of them. Altogether around 140,000 clones are present, 91% being singletons, with the ten largest covering about 1.5%. Sequencing used peripheral blood, obtained on day 0 of AZD1222 vaccination. The receptors were sampled from an adult in good health.

The chain is built from TRBV5-1 and TRBJ1-2; D not resolved. Trimming stripped 3 bases from V and 5 bases from J, with 11 bases between. The CDR3 is made up of 13 amino acids. From germline, CDR1 is SGHRS and CDR2 YFSETQ. CDR3 coding DNA: TGCGCCAGCAGCTCGCAACCAAGGTATGGCTACACCTTC. The encoded protein is CASSSQPRYGYTF.

The J gene is TRBJ2-4, the V gene TRBV11-2, with D possibly being TRBD1 (6 bases). The germline gives CDR1 SGHAT, CDR2 FQNNGV. The CDR3 is 16 residues long. Trimming stripped 5 bases from V and 0 bases from J, with 14 bases between. The CDR3 DNA follows: TGTGCCAGCAGCAAGGACAGCGAACTAGCCAAAAACATTCAGTACTTC. Protein sequence: CASSKDSELAKNIQYF.

The chain recombines TRBV19 with TRBJ2-1; D is uncertain. Per germline, CDR1 LNHDA and CDR2 SQIVND (reference sequence). V lost 6 bases and J lost 4, with 4 bases in between. The CDR3 contains 11 residues. This chain's CDR3 is CASRKYNEQFF. DNA of the CDR3: TGTGCCAGTAGGAAGTACAATGAGCAGTTCTTC. The whole variable domain, remainder taken from reference TRBV19 and TRBJ2-1, is DGGITQSPKYLFRKEGQNVTLSCEQNLNHDAMYWYRQDPGQGLRLIYYSQIVNDFQKGDIAEGYSVSREKKESFPLTVTSAQKNPTAFYLCASRKYNEQFFGPGTRLTVL.

The chain combines TRBV30 with TRBJ2-7; the D gene is possibly TRBD1 (6 bases). This CDR3 contains 15 residues. The V end was cut by 1 base, the J end by 2 bases, with 15 bases between. The germline gives CDR1 GTSNPN, CDR2 SVGIG (reference sequence). The CDR3 DNA is TGTGCCTGGAGTGGATGGGACACACCTCCCTACGAGCAGTACTTC. This translates into CAWSGWDTPPYEQYF.

The chain combines TRBV19 with TRBJ1-1; D perhaps matches TRBD1 (6 bases). In germline, CDR1 is LNHDA, CDR2 SQIVND (reference sequence). Trimming cost V 6 bases and J 5 bases, with 19 bases left between them. This CDR3 has 15 residues. CDR3 in amino acids: CASRAGGGKRTEAFF. The CDR3 DNA sequence: TGTGCCAGTAGGGCAGGAGGGGGAAAGCGGACTGAAGCTTTCTTT.

The rearrangement joins TRBV11-3 to TRBJ1-2; tentative D call: TRBD1 (5 bases). This CDR3 spans 13 amino acids. Trimming shortened V by 3 bases and J by 6 bases, and 11 bases separated the two germline ends. Germline CDR1 and CDR2: SGHNT and YENEEA. The chain's CDR3 is CASSFNPGDGYTF. Written as DNA, the CDR3 is TGTGCCAGCAGCTTCAATCCGGGGGATGGCTACACCTTC.

In DNA, the CDR3 is TGTGCCAGCAGTTTAGCCTCTTCGGTACCCAATGAGCAGTTCTTC. This sequence encodes CASSLASSVPNEQFF. This chain links TRBV28 with TRBJ2-1, with no clear D. CDR3 length: 15 residues. V lost 2 bases and J lost 6, with 14 bases in between. Germline V gene data show CDR1 as MDHEN and CDR2 as SYDVKM.

V is TRBV7-2 and J is TRBJ1-1; D might be TRBD1 (5 bases). Trimming left V 6 bases short and J 4 bases short, with 12 bases between. This CDR3 region has 13 residues. In germline, CDR1 is SGHTA, CDR2 FQGNSA. The CDR3 loop reads CASSQGAGTEAFF. The DNA of the CDR3 is TGTGCCAGCAGTCAAGGGGCGGGCACTGAAGCTTTCTTT.

The gene calls are TRBV7-9 and TRBJ1-3; weak D call: TRBD1 (5 bases). CDR1 is SEHNR, CDR2 FQNEAQ, per germline (reference sequence). The CDR3 consists of 15 residues. V lost 11 bases and J lost 2, with 19 bases in between. The CDR3 region is CALRQGREAGNTIYF. CDR3 DNA sequence: TGTGCCCTCAGGCAGGGAAGAGAGGCTGGAAACACCATATATTTT.

The sample holds one count of this clone. This sample includes further DNA sequences coding for the same CDR3. The chain joins TRBV5-1 to TRBJ1-2; TRBD1 agrees at 7 bases. Trimming removed 4 bases from V and 5 bases from J; junction bases left unmatched: 5. This CDR3 is 13 amino acids long. Germline CDR1 and CDR2: SGHRS and YFSETQ. The CDR3 coding sequence is TGCGCCAGCAGCCCAGGGACAGAGTATGGCTACACCTTC. It encodes CASSPGTEYGYTF.

This chain joins TRBV23-1 and TRBJ2-7; D call uncertain. TRBV23-1 is recorded as an ORF, its role being uncertain. The CDR3 loop spans 16 amino acids. V lost 4 bases, J lost 5 bases, and 21 bases lay in between. This CDR3 is CASSLCGGPSSNEQYF. As DNA, the CDR3 is TGCGCCAGCAGTCTTTGCGGTGGGCCGTCAAGCAACGAGCAGTACTTC.

The chain uses TRBV20-1 and TRBJ1-2; maybe TRBD1 (5 bases). The V end lost 0 bases, the J end lost 9 bases, and 8 bases lay between the germline ends. Germline CDR1 reads DFQATT; CDR2 reads SNEGSKA (reference sequence). The CDR3 runs 11 residues. CDR3 nucleotides: TGCAGTGCTAGAGACAGGGCTAGCTACACCTTC. Protein: CSARDRASYTF.

The chain links TRBV5-4 to TRBJ1-2, with D perhaps TRBD1 (6 bases). There are 15 residues in the CDR3. V was cut by 4 bases and J by 4 bases, with 17 bases left in between. Germline-derived CDR1 and CDR2 are SGHNT and YYREEE (reference sequence). CDR3 protein: CASSTDRTELYGYTF. The DNA for the CDR3 is TGTGCCAGCAGCACCGACCGGACAGAACTCTATGGCTACACCTTC.

The chain carries TRBV28 and TRBJ2-7; TRBD2 aligns across 7 bases. Germline loops: CDR1 MDHEN, CDR2 SYDVKM. The CDR3 extends over 14 amino acids. Trimming removed 5 bases from V and 4 bases from J; junction bases left unmatched: 8. This CDR3 is CASSSGGRRYEQYF. The CDR3 nucleotides are TGTGCCAGCAGTAGCGGCGGGAGAAGGTACGAGCAGTACTTC.

This sequence joins TRBV7-2 and TRBJ1-4, with 8 nucleotides matching TRBD1. The junction had 6 bases not matched to a gene; V was cut back by 5 bases and J by 7 bases. Germline CDR1 SGHTA, CDR2 FQGNSA. This CDR3 has 14 amino acids. The CDR3 sequence is CASSETGGSEKLFF. CDR3 nucleotides: TGTGCCAGCAGCGAAACAGGGGGGAGTGAAAAACTGTTTTTT.

This chain links TRBV28 with TRBJ2-1, with D hard to call. The CDR3 is 13 residues long. The V gene's germline CDR1 is MDHEN and CDR2 SYDVKM. Trimming left V 2 bases short and J 9 bases short, with 11 bases between. Here the CDR3 reads CASSLGYFTEQFF. CDR3 sequence (DNA): TGTGCCAGCAGTTTAGGGTATTTTACTGAGCAGTTCTTC.

This clone was found once. This sequence joins TRBV9 and TRBJ2-3, with 8 nucleotides matching TRBD1. The CDR3 spans 16 residues. Looked up from germline, CDR1 is SGDLS and CDR2 is YYNGEE. The ends lost 5 bases at V and 0 bases at J; junction bases unmatched: 8. The CDR3 region is CASSQQGAWSTDTQYF. CDR3 in DNA: TGTGCCAGCAGTCAGCAGGGGGCTTGGAGCACAGATACGCAGTATTTT. Complete variable domain (other parts from reference TRBV9 and TRBJ2-3): DSGVTQTPKHLITATGQRVTLRCSPRSGDLSVYWYQQSLDQGLQFLIQYYNGEERAKGNILERFSAQQFPDLHSELNLSSLELGDSALYFCASSQQGAWSTDTQYFGPGTRLTVL.

The rearrangement joins TRBV12-3 or TRBV12-4 to TRBJ2-6; no clear D gene. V was clipped by 3 bases and J by 4 bases, with 4 bases between them. The CDR3 contains 13 residues. The CDR3: CASSLTGANVLTF. The CDR3 nucleotides read TGTGCCAGCAGTTTGACCGGGGCCAACGTCCTGACTTTC.

The chain couples TRBV5-1 to TRBJ2-1; 16 nucleotides agree with TRBD2. Per germline, CDR1 SGHRS and CDR2 YFSETQ. After removal of 4 bases from V and 6 bases from J, the junction contained 7 bases not matched to a gene. This CDR3 is 17 amino acids long. The CDR3 nucleotides read TGCGCCAGCAGCCAGGGACTAGCGGGGGGGCCAGGCAATGAGCAGTTCTTC. Encoded protein: CASSQGLAGGPGNEQFF.

This clone was seen once. The chain has TRBV19 and TRBJ1-2, with a tentative D call TRBD1 (6 bases). The CDR3 totals 13 residues. Germline CDR1 reads LNHDA; CDR2 reads SQIVND (reference sequence). V gave up 1 base and J gave up 6 bases, with 9 bases separating them. The CDR3: CASSIGQGNGYTF. In nucleotides, the CDR3 is TGTGCCAGTAGTATAGGCCAGGGGAATGGCTACACCTTC.